This T cell receptor (beta chain) was captured in a study of neurological immune-mediated disorders. Overall study findings and caveats: Falling below healthy controls, multiple sclerosis showed the least TCR clonal expansion, while HTLV-1-associated myelopathy showed the most.

Many counts were recorded for this clonotype. Antigen: not known. Volunteers from a blood bank in Maryland, USA, made up the healthy controls. PBMCs numbering 2 million and stored at -80 C yielded the unsorted libraries. Germline loops: CDR1 ENHRY, CDR2 SYGVKD. Trimming stripped 2 bases from V and 6 bases from J, with 12 bases between. CDR3 length: 14 amino acids. In TCRdb, the 5' RACE reads were re-called with MiXCR into one record per CDR3 protein. The repertoire holds almost 30,000 distinct CDR3 sequences, with 12% as singletons. The sequenced sample was PBMCs. The origin of this receptor is a woman aged 55-69 years in good health. The chain recombines TRBV10-3 with TRBJ2-3, with D possibly matching TRBD2 (7 bases). CDR3 sequence (DNA): TGTGCCATCAGTGAGGTGGGGGGGCCCGATACGCAGTATTTT. Residues: CAISEVGGPDTQYF.